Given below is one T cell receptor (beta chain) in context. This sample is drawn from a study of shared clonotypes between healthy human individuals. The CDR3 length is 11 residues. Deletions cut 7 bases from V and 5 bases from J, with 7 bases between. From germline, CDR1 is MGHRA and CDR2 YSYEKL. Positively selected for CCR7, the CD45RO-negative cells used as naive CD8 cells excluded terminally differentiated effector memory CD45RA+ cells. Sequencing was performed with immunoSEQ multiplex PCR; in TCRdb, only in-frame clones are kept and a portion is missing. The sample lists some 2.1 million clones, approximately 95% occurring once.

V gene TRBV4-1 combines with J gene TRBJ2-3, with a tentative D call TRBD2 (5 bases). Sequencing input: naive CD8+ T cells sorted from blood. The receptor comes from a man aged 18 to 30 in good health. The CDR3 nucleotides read TGCGCCAGCAACGGGGAAGATACGCAGTATTTT. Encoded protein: CASNGEDTQYF.